The 28 T cell receptor beta chains below all came from one sample that was sequenced in a study of neoadjuvant anti-PD-1 for oral cavity cancer. The time point is: after neoadjuvant nivolumab, at surgical resection. Here immunoSEQ multiplex PCR was the method, and the copy in TCRdb shows in-frame clones only, minus some. The sample carries roughly 40,000 clones, roughly 77% recorded once. This specimen was PBMCs, taken after nivolumab (anti-PD-1) treatment. These receptors originate from a person aged 40 to 85 with oral cavity squamous cell carcinoma.

This clone was counted between two and nine times. The V call is TRBV7-3, the J call TRBJ2-7; 9 bases fit TRBD2. The CDR3 spans 12 residues. After removal of 8 bases from V and 6 bases from J, the junction contained 5 bases not matched to a gene. CDR1 and CDR2 (germline): SGHTA, FQGTGA. The CDR3 reads CASGSGGGEQYF. The CDR3 DNA reads TGTGCCAGCGGTAGCGGGGGTGGCGAGCAGTACTTC.

The CDR3 DNA reads TGTGCCAGCAGCTTAGTGATAACTGTCGGCAAGAATGAGCAGTTCTTC. This translates into CASSLVITVGKNEQFF. This rearrangement joins TRBV7-8 to TRBJ2-1; D not resolved. Trimming cost V 1 base and J 7 bases, with 17 bases left between them. The CDR3 runs to 16 residues. The germline V gene has CDR1 SGHVS and CDR2 FQNEAQ.

The rearrangement joins TRBV20-1 to TRBJ2-6; D is unclear. Trimming shortened V by 5 bases and J by 4 bases, and 3 bases separated the two germline ends. Germline V gene lookup returns CDR1 DFQATT and CDR2 SNEGSKA (reference sequence). The CDR3 has 11 residues. CDR3 nucleotides: TGCAGTGCTGAAGGGGCCAACGTCCTGACTTTC. This gives the protein CSAEGANVLTF.

This clone was counted between two and nine times. V is TRBV4-1 and J is TRBJ2-5; 10 bases fit TRBD1. Germline CDR1 reads MGHRA; CDR2 reads YSYEKL. J gave up 0 bases and V 0 bases, and 1 base lay outside the gene matches. The CDR3 runs 16 residues. DNA for the CDR3: TGCGCCAGCAGCCAAGAGGGACAGGGGTACCAAGAGACCCAGTACTTC. It is translated as CASSQEGQGYQETQYF.

The chain carries TRBV4-1 and TRBJ1-1; the D is unclear. Germline CDR1 MGHRA, CDR2 YSYEKL. The length of the CDR3 is 14 residues. The ends were cut back, 1 base at V and 2 bases at J, with 8 bases in the middle. The CDR3 bases are TGCGCCAGCAGCCAAGTTGCAGACAACACTGAAGCTTTCTTT. Translating it yields CASSQVADNTEAFF.

V and J are TRBV21-1 and TRBJ2-2; TRBD2 is the table's D call and was not checked against the DNA. TRBV21-1 is listed as a pseudogene. This CDR3 region has 18 residues. The CDR3 coding sequence is TGTGCCAGCAGCCTCGCGGGGGAGGAGCGGGAGTTTACCGGGGAGCTGTTTTTT. This codes for CASSLAGEEREFTGELFF.

This CDR3 is CASSNSGQLQPQHF. CDR3 coding DNA: TGTGCCAGCAGTAATTCGGGACAGCTTCAGCCCCAGCATTTT. V is TRBV27 and J is TRBJ1-5; the match to TRBD1 covers 7 bases. The V segment lost 5 bases and the J segment 6 bases; nucleotides outside the gene matches: 7. The CDR3 contains 14 residues. Germline V lookup: CDR1 MNHEY, CDR2 SMNVEV (reference sequence).

This sequence joins TRBV7-8 and TRBJ2-4; D call uncertain. The germline CDR1 and CDR2 sequences are SGHVS and FQNEAQ. V dropped 4 bases and J dropped 0 bases, with 16 bases sitting between them. The CDR3 extends over 17 amino acids. CDR3: CASSSNQETLAKNIQYF. For the CDR3, the DNA is TGTGCCAGCAGCTCAAACCAGGAGACACTAGCCAAAAACATTCAGTACTTC.

The chain uses TRBV9 and TRBJ2-3; 8 nucleotides match TRBD1. Germline CDR1 SGDLS, CDR2 YYNGEE. CDR3 length: 16 amino acids. Germline trimming cut 0 bases from V and 0 bases from J; bases unmatched to any gene: 3. The CDR3 is CASSVAGGKSTDTQYF. Written as DNA, the CDR3 is TGTGCCAGCAGCGTAGCAGGGGGCAAGAGCACAGATACGCAGTATTTT.

This sequence joins TRBV19 and TRBJ2-1; 8 nucleotides line up with TRBD2. The CDR3 is made up of 14 amino acids. The ends lost 10 bases at V and 3 bases at J; junction bases unmatched: 8. CDR1 and CDR2 (germline): LNHDA, SQIVND (reference sequence). The CDR3 DNA is TGTGCCACCAACGGGCTAGCGGGCTACAATGAGCAGTTCTTC. Its protein product is CATNGLAGYNEQFF.

The chain links TRBV5-1 to TRBJ1-1; 8 bases are a match to TRBD1. The CDR3 spans 14 residues. CDR1 is SGHRS and CDR2 is YFSETQ in the germline V gene. The J segment lost 2 bases and the V segment lost 5 bases, leaving 5 bases of the junction unmatched. The CDR3 coding sequence is TGCGCCAGCAGTTTTGACAGGGGCAACACTGAAGCTTTCTTT. This sequence encodes CASSFDRGNTEAFF.

The rearrangement uses TRBV19 and TRBJ1-4; weak D call: TRBD1 (5 bases). Germline V CDR1 and CDR2: LNHDA, SQIVND (reference sequence). Trimming took 6 bases from V and 7 from J, leaving 12 bases between them. The CDR3 length is 13 residues. The CDR3 nucleotides read TGTGCCAGTAGCCCCTCGGGGGTTGAAAAACTGTTTTTT. As protein: CASSPSGVEKLFF.

This clone was found a few times. V and J are TRBV19 and TRBJ2-7, with 9 bases lining up with TRBD2. The CDR3 runs to 15 residues. Unmatched junction bases numbered 13, after V lost 6 bases and J lost 7 bases. Germline loops: CDR1 LNHDA, CDR2 SQIVND (reference sequence). The CDR3 coding sequence is TGTGCCAGTAGGCCCAGAGGGACTAGCATTGGAGAGCAGTACTTC. Encoded protein: CASRPRGTSIGEQYF. Full variable domain (remainder filled in from reference TRBV19 and TRBJ2-7): DGGITQSPKYLFRKEGQNVTLSCEQNLNHDAMYWYRQDPGQGLRLIYYSQIVNDFQKGDIAEGYSVSREKKESFPLTVTSAQKNPTAFYLCASRPRGTSIGEQYFGPGTRLTVT.

The rearrangement links TRBV7-9 to TRBJ1-2, with D unresolved. Between the trimmed V and J ends, which lost 1 base and 8 bases, there was a span of 14 bases. The germline V gene encodes CDR1 SEHNR and CDR2 FQNEAQ (reference sequence). The CDR3 runs to 14 residues. The CDR3 spells CASSLGGIGSGYTF. In nucleotides, the CDR3 is TGTGCCAGCAGCTTAGGAGGAATTGGGAGCGGCTACACCTTC.

The rearrangement joins TRBV21-1 to TRBJ2-3; the table's D call, TRBD1, has no DNA check behind it. TRBV21-1 is deemed a pseudogene. The CDR3 has 20 residues. In nucleotides, the CDR3 is TGTGCCAGCAGCCTTTGGGGCAGGGAACTGGTATCCCCGAGCACAGATACGCAGTATTTT. It codes for CASSLWGRELVSPSTDTQYF.

V gene TRBV6-1 combines with J gene TRBJ1-1; D is ambiguous. This CDR3 region has 14 residues. Trimming pared 7 bases from V and 4 bases from J, leaving 16 bases between. Germline CDR1 reads MNHNS; CDR2 reads SASEGT. The CDR3 nucleotides are TGTGCCAGCAACCGAGGCGGACCGGGCACTGAAGCTTTCTTT. Protein: CASNRGGPGTEAFF.

The V gene is TRBV19, the J gene TRBJ2-3, with D uncertain. This CDR3 region has 11 residues. Per the germline V gene, CDR1 is LNHDA and CDR2 is SQIVND (reference sequence). Trimming cost V 7 bases and J 4 bases, with 6 bases left between them. CDR3 DNA sequence: TGTGCCAGTAAACAAGCAGATACGCAGTATTTT. Residues: CASKQADTQYF.

Here the CDR3 reads CASSLVTAGALQETQYF. The CDR3, as DNA: TGTGCCAGCAGCTTGGTAACGGCAGGGGCGCTACAAGAGACCCAGTACTTC. The chain links TRBV5-6 to TRBJ2-5; D is possibly TRBD1 (6 bases). There are 17 residues in the CDR3. The V gene lost 0 bases and the J gene lost 2 bases, with 17 bases spanning the gap. Germline V gives CDR1 SGHDT, CDR2 YYEEEE.

The CDR3 region has the DNA TGTGCCAGCAGTGAAGCGAGACTCAGCGGGAATCAGCCCCAGCATTTT. This sequence encodes CASSEARLSGNQPQHF. The chain carries TRBV6-1 and TRBJ1-5; D not certain. Germline V gene data show CDR1 as MNHNS and CDR2 as SASEGT. Trimming left V 0 bases short and J 4 bases short, with 13 bases between. The CDR3 is 16 residues long.

This chain connects TRBV6-5 to TRBJ1-2, with 7 bases that match TRBD1. Per germline, CDR1 MNHEY and CDR2 SVGAGI. CDR3 size: 15 residues. J lost 3 bases, V lost 4 bases, and 8 bases had no gene match. The DNA of the CDR3 is TGTGCCAGCAGTTCACTACACGGGACAGACTATGGCTACACCTTC. Amino acids: CASSSLHGTDYGYTF.

The V and J genes are TRBV2 and TRBJ2-1; D is perhaps TRBD1 or TRBD2 (5 bases each). Trimming shortened V by 5 bases and J by 6 bases, and 20 bases separated the two germline ends. The length of the CDR3 is 16 residues. Germline CDR1 and CDR2: SNHLY and FYNNEI. CDR3 coding DNA: TGTGCCAGCAGTTACACTAGTACCGACAGTTTCAATGAGCAGTTCTTC. Its translation: CASSYTSTDSFNEQFF.

The V gene is TRBV19, the J gene TRBJ1-5; D not certain. The CDR3 covers 12 residues. V lost 5 bases and J lost 9, with 11 bases in between. Germline V gene sequence: CDR1 LNHDA, CDR2 SQIVND (reference sequence). This CDR3 reads CASSWTDRPQHF. Written as DNA, the CDR3 is TGTGCCAGTAGTTGGACCGACCGGCCCCAGCATTTT.

For the CDR3, the DNA is TGTGCCAGCAGCGTAGGAGGGACCGCCTCTGGAAACACCATATATTTT. It specifies CASSVGGTASGNTIYF. The rearrangement links TRBV9 to TRBJ1-3; a possible D gene is TRBD1 (5 bases). Trimming took off 0 bases at V and 0 bases at J, with 10 bases between the two ends. CDR1 is SGDLS, CDR2 YYNGEE, per germline. The CDR3 sequence is 16 residues long.

The chain uses TRBV20-1 and TRBJ1-1; unclear D gene. V lost 6 bases and J lost 8, with 13 bases in between. The CDR3 contains 11 residues. The V gene's germline CDR1 is DFQATT and CDR2 SNEGSKA (reference sequence). CDR3 bases: TGCAGTGCCCCTTCACAGTGGGAAGCTTTCTTT. It translates to CSAPSQWEAFF.

The rearrangement joins TRBV27 to TRBJ2-5; TRBD1 matches 7 bases. V lost 3 bases to trimming and J lost 3 bases; unmatched junction nucleotides: 4. The germline CDR1 and CDR2 sequences are MNHEY and SMNVEV (reference sequence). This CDR3 spans 14 amino acids. The CDR3 region has the DNA TGTGCCAGCAGTTTCTTCGGACAGGAAGAGACCCAGTACTTC. It translates to CASSFFGQEETQYF.

This chain joins TRBV5-6 and TRBJ2-3, with D perhaps given as TRBD1 or TRBD2 (5 bases each). This CDR3 contains 16 residues. Trimming stripped 0 bases from V and 0 bases from J, with 11 bases between. Germline-derived CDR1 and CDR2 are SGHDT and YYEEEE. CDR3 coding DNA: TGTGCCAGCAGCTTGGTCACCGGGGCTAGCACAGATACGCAGTATTTT. Its protein is CASSLVTGASTDTQYF.

The chain joins TRBV5-1 to TRBJ2-3; unclear D gene. Trimming pared 1 base from V and 1 base from J, leaving 22 bases between. From germline, CDR1 is SGHRS and CDR2 YFSETQ. The CDR3 runs 19 residues. This CDR3 is CASSLSIGRVRPGTDTQYF. The DNA of the CDR3 is TGCGCCAGCAGCTTGTCTATAGGTCGGGTTCGGCCGGGCACAGATACGCAGTATTTT.

The rearrangement uses TRBV6-5 and TRBJ1-1; no clear D. This CDR3 contains 13 residues. V was shortened by 3 bases and J by 0 bases, with 5 bases between the two germline ends. CDR1 MNHEY and CDR2 SVGAGI come from the germline V gene. CDR3 loop: CASSYHVNTEAFF. In DNA, the CDR3 is TGTGCCAGCAGTTATCACGTGAACACTGAAGCTTTCTTT.